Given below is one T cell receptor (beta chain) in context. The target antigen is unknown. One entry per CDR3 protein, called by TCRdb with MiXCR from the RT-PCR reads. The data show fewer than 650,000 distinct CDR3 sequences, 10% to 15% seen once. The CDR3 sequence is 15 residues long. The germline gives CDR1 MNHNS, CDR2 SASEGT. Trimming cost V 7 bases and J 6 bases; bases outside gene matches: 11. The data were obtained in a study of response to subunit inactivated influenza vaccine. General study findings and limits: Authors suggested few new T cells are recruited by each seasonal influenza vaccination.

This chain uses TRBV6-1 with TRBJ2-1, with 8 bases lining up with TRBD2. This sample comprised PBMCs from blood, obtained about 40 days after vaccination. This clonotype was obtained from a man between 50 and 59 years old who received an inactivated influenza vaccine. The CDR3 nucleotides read TGTGCCAGCAAAATTGGCGGGGGGTCGGTCAATGAGCAGTTCTTC. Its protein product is CASKIGGGSVNEQFF.